This TCR beta chain was captured by sequencing in a study of shared clonotypes between healthy human individuals. Study-level information: Three CD4 naive, three CD4 memory, two CD8 naive and one CD8 memory plate were used per donor. Points from the study as a whole: Only a few donors were included, so the genetic and exposure-history diversity represented was limited.

CD45RO negativity and positive selection for CCR7 defined naive CD8 cells, a population that excluded terminally differentiated effector memory CD45RA+ cells. Recent vaccinations or acute infections were absent in the healthy HIV-negative adult donors. As concerns this clone: The antigen is not known.

Germline V gene sequence: CDR1 LNHNV, CDR2 YYDKDF (reference sequence). CDR3 length equals 15 residues. With 5 bases clipped from V and 5 bases from J, the junction kept 5 bases outside the gene matches. Per the authors' pipeline: ImmunoSEQ junction-only sequences lacked quality scores, so their filtering differed. The data were produced by immunoSEQ multiplex PCR, yet TCRdb's version contains in-frame clones alone and is incomplete. V and J calls and clone size are those listed in that table; D and trimming were worked out from the DNA. The sample records approximately 2,200,000 clones, 90% to 95% being singletons.

The source of this sequence is a man younger than 35 in good health. Some clones in this sample may be carry-over from other donors' samples. Specimen: naive CD8+ T cells from PBMCs. The chain combines TRBV15 with TRBJ2-1; 11 positions match TRBD1. CDR3: CATSADRGPHNEQFF. Written as DNA, the CDR3 is TGTGCCACCAGCGCGGACAGGGGGCCCCACAATGAGCAGTTCTTC.